The 4 T cell receptor beta chains reported below all come from one sample, sequenced in a study of metastatic and nonmetastatic thyroid tumors. TCRdb re-called the PCR reads with MiXCR. Of 65,000 or so clones in the sample, less than 5% were seen once. All patients were untreated before thyroid surgery. What was sequenced was blood. All receptors derive from a female donor with papillary thyroid cancer or a benign thyroid nodule (not recorded which). Some clones in this sample may be carry-over from other donors' samples.

This clone was recorded at least ten times. This sequence joins TRBV2 and TRBJ2-3; 9 bases are a match to TRBD1. The CDR3 spans 15 residues. Germline V gene lookup returns CDR1 SNHLY and CDR2 FYNNEI. With V trimmed by 6 bases and J by 6 bases, 10 bases remained unmatched. The chain's CDR3 is CASSQFGQGSDTQYF. The CDR3 DNA reads as TGTGCCAGCAGCCAATTCGGACAGGGGTCGGATACGCAGTATTTT.

On this clone itself: Other DNA sequences in the sample encode the same CDR3. The chain employs TRBV4-1 and TRBJ2-1, with 7 bases matching TRBD1. The CDR3 consists of 17 residues. J was trimmed by 4 bases and V by 4 bases; bases with no gene match: 13. The V gene's germline CDR1 is MGHRA and CDR2 YSYEKL. The CDR3 DNA reads TGCGCCAGCAGCCGGGCCGGGACAGCGAGCTCATACAATGAGCAGTTCTTC. The encoded protein is CASSRAGTASSYNEQFF.

This clone was recorded many times. The chain carries TRBV6-1 and TRBJ2-7; 7 nucleotides line up with TRBD2. The CDR3 is made up of 13 amino acids. Germline loops: CDR1 MNHNS, CDR2 SASEGT. Unmatched junction bases numbered 4, after V lost 5 bases and J lost 3 bases. The CDR3 region has the DNA TGTGCCAGCAGTAGCGGGATCTTCTACGAGCAGTACTTC. Translation gives CASSSGIFYEQYF.

This clone showed up many times. The chain recombines TRBV6-5 with TRBJ2-2, with TRBD2 matching 11 bases. Germline CDR1 MNHEY, CDR2 SVGAGI. The junction had 2 bases not matched to a gene; V was cut back by 0 bases and J by 2 bases. This CDR3 comprises 17 residues. CDR3 nucleotide sequence: TGTGCCAGCAGTTACTCCGGGACTAGCGGCAACACCGGGGAGCTGTTTTTT. It translates to CASSYSGTSGNTGELFF.